Sequencing of this T cell receptor beta chain was carried out in a study of shared clonotypes between healthy human individuals. This table comes from immunoSEQ multiplex PCR, and its TCRdb copy is limited to in-frame clones, with some not included. The sample holds 2 million to 2.5 million clones, around 95% seen once. The TCR was taken from a man aged 18 to 35 in good health. Sequencing input: naive CD4+ T cells sorted from blood. Subset specified: CD45RA+ positively selected.

Here the CDR3 reads CASSLMGQYNTEAFF. For the CDR3, the DNA is TGTGCCAGCAGCTTAATGGGACAGTATAACACTGAAGCTTTCTTT. The rearrangement joins TRBV7-2 to TRBJ1-1, with 7 bases aligning to TRBD1. Germline CDR1 reads SGHTA; CDR2 reads FQGNSA. V shed 2 bases and J 2 bases; nucleotides not matched to a gene: 5. This CDR3 comprises 15 residues.